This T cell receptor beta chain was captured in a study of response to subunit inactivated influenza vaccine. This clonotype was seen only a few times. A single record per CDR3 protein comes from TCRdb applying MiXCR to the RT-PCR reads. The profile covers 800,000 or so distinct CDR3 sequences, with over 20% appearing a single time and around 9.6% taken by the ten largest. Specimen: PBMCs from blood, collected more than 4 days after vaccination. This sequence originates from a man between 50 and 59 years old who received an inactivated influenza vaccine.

CDR3 nucleotide sequence: TGTGCCAGCAGGAAAACCTTAGCACGCGCGAACACCGGGGAGCTGTTTTTT. Protein sequence: CASRKTLARANTGELFF. The chain employs TRBV6-1 and TRBJ2-2; no firm D call. This CDR3 is built from 17 residues. CDR1 and CDR2 (germline): MNHNS, SASEGT. With 6 bases removed from V and 0 bases from J, the gap between germline ends came to 17 bases.